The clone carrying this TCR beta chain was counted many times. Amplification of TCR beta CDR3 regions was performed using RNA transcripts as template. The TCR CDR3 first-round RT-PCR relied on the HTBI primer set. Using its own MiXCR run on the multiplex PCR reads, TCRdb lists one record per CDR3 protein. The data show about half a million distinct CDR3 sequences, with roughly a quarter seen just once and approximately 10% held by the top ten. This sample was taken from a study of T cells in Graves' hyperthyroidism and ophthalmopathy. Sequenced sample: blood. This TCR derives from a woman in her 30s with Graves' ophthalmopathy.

The CDR3 spells CASSELVGNTEAFF. CDR3 DNA: TGTGCCAGTAGTGAGCTGGTAGGGAACACTGAAGCTTTCTTT. The chain recombines TRBV19 with TRBJ1-1; D is ambiguous. In germline, CDR1 is LNHDA, CDR2 SQIVND (reference sequence). There are 14 residues in the CDR3. Trimming removed 5 bases from V and 1 base from J, with 11 bases in between.